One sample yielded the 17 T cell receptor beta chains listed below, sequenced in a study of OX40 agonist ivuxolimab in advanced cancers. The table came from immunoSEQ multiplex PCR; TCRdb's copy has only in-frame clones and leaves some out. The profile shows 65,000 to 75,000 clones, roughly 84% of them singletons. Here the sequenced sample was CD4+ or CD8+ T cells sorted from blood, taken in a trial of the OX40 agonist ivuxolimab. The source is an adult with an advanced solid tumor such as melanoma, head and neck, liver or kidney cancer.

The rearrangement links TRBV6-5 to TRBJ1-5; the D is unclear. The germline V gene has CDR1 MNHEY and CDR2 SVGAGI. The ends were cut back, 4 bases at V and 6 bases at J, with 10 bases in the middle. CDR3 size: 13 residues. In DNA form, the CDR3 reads TGTGCCAGCAGTTGGTCGACCGGTCAGCCCCAGCATTTT. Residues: CASSWSTGQPQHF.

The chain's CDR3 is CASSPRATSGAHAGELFF. The CDR3 coding sequence is TGTGCCAGCTCACCACGAGCGACTAGCGGTGCCCACGCCGGGGAGCTGTTTTTT. The V call is TRBV18, the J call TRBJ2-2, with TRBD2 identical over 9 bases. The germline V gene encodes CDR1 KGHSH and CDR2 LQKENI. The CDR3 contains 18 residues. V shed 1 base and J 6 bases; nucleotides not matched to a gene: 12.

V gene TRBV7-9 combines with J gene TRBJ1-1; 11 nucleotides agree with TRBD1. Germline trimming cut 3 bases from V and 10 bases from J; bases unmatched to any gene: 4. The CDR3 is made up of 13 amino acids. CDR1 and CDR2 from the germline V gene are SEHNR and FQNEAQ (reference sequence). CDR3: CASSFPGQGGAFF. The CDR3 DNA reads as TGTGCCAGCAGCTTTCCGGGACAGGGGGGAGCTTTCTTT.

This chain's CDR3 is CASSNKEGGGDYNEQFF. The CDR3 DNA reads TGTGCCAGCAGCAATAAGGAGGGAGGAGGGGACTACAATGAGCAGTTCTTC. The chain recombines TRBV21-1 with TRBJ2-1; the table's D call TRBD2 went unverified against the DNA. TRBV21-1 is shown as a pseudogene. The CDR3 contains 17 residues.

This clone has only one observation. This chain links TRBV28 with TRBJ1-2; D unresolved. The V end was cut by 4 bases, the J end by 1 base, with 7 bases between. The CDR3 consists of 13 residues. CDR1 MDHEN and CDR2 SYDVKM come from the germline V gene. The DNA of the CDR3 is TGTGCCAGCAGTTCTGGGCTTAACTATGGCTACACCTTC. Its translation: CASSSGLNYGYTF.

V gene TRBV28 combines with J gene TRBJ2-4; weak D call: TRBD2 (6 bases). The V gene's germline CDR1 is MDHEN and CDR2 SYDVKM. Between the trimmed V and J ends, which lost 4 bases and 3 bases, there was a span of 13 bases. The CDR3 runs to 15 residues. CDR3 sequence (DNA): TGTGCCAGCAGTTCCCGCGGGGTCGTCAAAAACATTCAGTACTTC. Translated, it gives CASSSRGVVKNIQYF.

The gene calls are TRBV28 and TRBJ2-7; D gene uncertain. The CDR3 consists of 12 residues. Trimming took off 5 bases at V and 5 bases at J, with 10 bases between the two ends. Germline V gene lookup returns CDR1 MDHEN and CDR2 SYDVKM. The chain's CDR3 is CASSVTRNEQYF. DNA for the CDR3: TGTGCCAGCAGTGTCACTCGAAACGAGCAGTACTTC.

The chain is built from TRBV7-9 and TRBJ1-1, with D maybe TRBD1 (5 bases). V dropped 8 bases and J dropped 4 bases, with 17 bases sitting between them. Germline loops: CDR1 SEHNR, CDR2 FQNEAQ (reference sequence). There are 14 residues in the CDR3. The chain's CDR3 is CASRSGGDGTEAFF. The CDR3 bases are TGTGCCAGCCGCTCCGGAGGGGACGGCACTGAAGCTTTCTTT.

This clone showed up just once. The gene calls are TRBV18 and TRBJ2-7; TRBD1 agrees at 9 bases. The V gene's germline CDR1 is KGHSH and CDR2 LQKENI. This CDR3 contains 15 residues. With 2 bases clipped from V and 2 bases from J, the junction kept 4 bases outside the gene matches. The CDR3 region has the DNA TGTGCCAGCTCACCAGCCGGGACAGGGACCTACGAGCAGTACTTC. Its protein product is CASSPAGTGTYEQYF. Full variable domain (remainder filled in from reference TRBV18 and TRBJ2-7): NAGVMQNPRHLVRRRGQEARLRCSPMKGHSHVYWYRQLPEEGLKFMVYLQKENIIDESGMPKERFSAEFPKEGPSILRIQQVVRGDSAAYFCASSPAGTGTYEQYFGPGTRLTVT.

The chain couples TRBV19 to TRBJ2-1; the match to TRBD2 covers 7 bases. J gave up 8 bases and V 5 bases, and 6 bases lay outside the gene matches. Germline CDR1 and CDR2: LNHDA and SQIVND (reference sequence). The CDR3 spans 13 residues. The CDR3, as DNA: TGTGCCAGTAGTCGGGGGGATAAAGATGAGCAGTTCTTC. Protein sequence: CASSRGDKDEQFF. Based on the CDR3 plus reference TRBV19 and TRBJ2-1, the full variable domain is DGGITQSPKYLFRKEGQNVTLSCEQNLNHDAMYWYRQDPGQGLRLIYYSQIVNDFQKGDIAEGYSVSREKKESFPLTVTSAQKNPTAFYLCASSRGDKDEQFFGPGTRLTVL.

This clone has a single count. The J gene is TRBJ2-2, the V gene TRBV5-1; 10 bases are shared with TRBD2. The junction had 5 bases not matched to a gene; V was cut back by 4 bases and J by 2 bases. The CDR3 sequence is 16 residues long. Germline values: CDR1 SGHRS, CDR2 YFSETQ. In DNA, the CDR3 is TGCGCCAGCAGCGTACTAGCGGGATCAAACACCGGGGAGCTGTTTTTT. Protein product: CASSVLAGSNTGELFF.

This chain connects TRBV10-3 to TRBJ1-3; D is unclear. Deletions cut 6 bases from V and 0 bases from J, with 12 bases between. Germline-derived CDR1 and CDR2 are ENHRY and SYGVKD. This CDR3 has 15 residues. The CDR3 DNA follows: TGTGCCATCAGCCCGGGAGGCAGCTCTGGAAACACCATATATTTT. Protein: CAISPGGSSGNTIYF.

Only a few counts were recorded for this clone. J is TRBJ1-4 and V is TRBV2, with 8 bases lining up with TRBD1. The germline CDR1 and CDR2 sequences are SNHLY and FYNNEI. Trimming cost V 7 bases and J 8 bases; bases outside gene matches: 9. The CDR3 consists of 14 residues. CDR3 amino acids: CASTWTGSGEKLFF. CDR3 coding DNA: TGTGCCAGCACTTGGACAGGGAGTGGGGAAAAACTGTTTTTT.

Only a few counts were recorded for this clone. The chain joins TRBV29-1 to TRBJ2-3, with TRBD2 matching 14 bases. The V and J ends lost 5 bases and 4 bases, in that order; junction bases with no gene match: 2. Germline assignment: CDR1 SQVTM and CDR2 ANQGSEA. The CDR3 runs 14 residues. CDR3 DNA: TGCAGCGTTTCGGGACTAGCGGGGGCAGATACGCAGTATTTT. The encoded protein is CSVSGLAGADTQYF.

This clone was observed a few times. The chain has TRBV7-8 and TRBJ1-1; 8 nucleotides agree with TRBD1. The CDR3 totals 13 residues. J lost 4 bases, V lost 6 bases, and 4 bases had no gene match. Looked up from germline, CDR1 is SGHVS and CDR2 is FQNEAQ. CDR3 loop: CASRRTGGTEAFF. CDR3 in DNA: TGTGCCAGCAGGCGAACAGGGGGCACTGAAGCTTTCTTT.

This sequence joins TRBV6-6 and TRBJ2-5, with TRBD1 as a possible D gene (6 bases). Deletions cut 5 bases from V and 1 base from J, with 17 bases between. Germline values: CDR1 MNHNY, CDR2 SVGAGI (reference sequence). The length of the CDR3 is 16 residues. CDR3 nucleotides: TGTGCCAGCAGTCCACCGGGATTGGACAGCCAAGAGACCCAGTACTTC. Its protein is CASSPPGLDSQETQYF.

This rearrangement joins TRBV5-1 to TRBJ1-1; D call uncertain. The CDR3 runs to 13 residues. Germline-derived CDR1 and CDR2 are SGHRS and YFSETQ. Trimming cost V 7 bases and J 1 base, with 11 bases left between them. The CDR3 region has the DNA TGCGCCAGCTTGCTGGGTGGGAACACTGAAGCTTTCTTT. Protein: CASLLGGNTEAFF.